The 28 T cell receptor beta chains below come from one sample, sequenced in a study of blood T cells in healthy people across ages. For the second PCR, which ran for 7 to 11 cycles, a sample-barcoded 5' primer and a J-beta primer mix were used. MiXCR, applied by TCRdb to the 5' RACE reads, yields one record per CDR3 protein. Seen here are about 680,000 distinct CDR3 sequences, about 52% observed once, and the top ten hold 25% to 35%. Sequencing used blood. The receptors stem from a woman in her sixties in good health.

The rearrangement joins TRBV7-2 to TRBJ1-5; 7 positions agree with TRBD1. The trim removed 3 bases at V and 5 bases at J, leaving 4 bases unmatched. Germline CDR1 is SGHTA and CDR2 is FQGNSA. The CDR3 is 14 amino acids. The CDR3 region is CASSLSQGDQPQHF. CDR3 coding DNA: TGTGCCAGCAGCTTGAGTCAGGGGGATCAGCCCCAGCATTTT.

The V and J genes are TRBV18 and TRBJ2-7; TRBD2 matches 11 bases. This CDR3 region has 15 residues. V shed 3 bases, J shed 0 bases, and the junction held 1 base outside the gene matches. CDR1 is KGHSH, CDR2 LQKENI, per germline. The CDR3 region has the DNA TGTGCCAGCTCACCGACTAGCGGGAACTCCTACGAGCAGTACTTC. Protein product: CASSPTSGNSYEQYF.

This clonotype occurred once. J is TRBJ2-1 and V is TRBV12-3 or TRBV12-4; D might be TRBD2 (5 bases). Matching the DNA end better, TRBJ2-7 makes the J call doubtful. This CDR3 is 16 amino acids long. CDR3 sequence (DNA): TGTGCCAGCAGTTCATATAGCGTTCCCTCCTACAATGAGCAGTACTTC. Encoded protein: CASSSYSVPSYNEQYF.

About this clonotype itself: One end of the junction varies from germline; a read error may be responsible. This CDR3 is CAGSSQGGGEKLFF. The CDR3 nucleotides read TGTGCCGGCAGCTCACAGGGCGGGGGCGAAAAACTGTTTTTT. The chain is built from TRBV7-9 and TRBJ1-4; possibly TRBD1 for D (6 bases). CDR3 length equals 14 residues. Germline assignment: CDR1 SEHNR and CDR2 FQNEAQ (reference sequence). Full variable domain (outside the CDR3, taken from reference TRBV7-9 and TRBJ1-4): DTGVSQNPRHKITKRGQNVTFRCDPISEHNRLYWYRQTLGQGPEFLTYFQNEAQLEKSRLLSDRFSAERPKGSFSTLEIQRTEQGDSAMYLCAGSSQGGGEKLFFGSGTQLSVL.

This clonotype was observed a few times. This chain uses TRBV20-1 with TRBJ2-5; TRBD2 aligns across 8 bases. Germline V gives CDR1 DFQATT, CDR2 SNEGSKA (reference sequence). The CDR3 runs 14 residues. J gave up 2 bases and V 6 bases, and 8 bases lay outside the gene matches. This CDR3 reads CSANIAGPQETQYF. The CDR3 DNA reads as TGCAGTGCCAATATAGCGGGGCCACAAGAGACCCAGTACTTC.

This clonotype was recorded only once. The rearrangement links TRBV10-3 to TRBJ1-1; D gene uncertain. Per germline, CDR1 ENHRY and CDR2 SYGVKD. The CDR3 is 13 amino acids. Trimming shortened V by 4 bases and J by 4 bases, and 10 bases separated the two germline ends. The CDR3 DNA reads TGTGCCATCAGTGCCGGTGGGGTCACTGAAGCTTTCTTT. Protein: CAISAGGVTEAFF.

This clonotype turned up a few times. The chain employs TRBV7-2 and TRBJ2-7; a weak D match, TRBD2 (6 bases). V was clipped by 5 bases and J by 2 bases, with 19 bases between them. The germline gives CDR1 SGHTA, CDR2 FQGNSA. The CDR3 loop spans 16 amino acids. In DNA, the CDR3 is TGTGCCAGCAGCCCCGATCGGAGTAGCGGAACCTACGAGCAGTACTTC. Translated: CASSPDRSSGTYEQYF.

The V and J genes are TRBV5-5 and TRBJ1-6, with D tentatively TRBD1 (6 bases). Per the germline V gene, CDR1 is SGHKS and CDR2 is YYEKEE (reference sequence). The CDR3 consists of 16 residues. The germline V and J ends were trimmed by 1 base and 4 bases, with 12 bases remaining between them. The CDR3 DNA is TGTGCCAGCAGCTTGTCACAGGGTCCTTATAATTCACCCCTCCACTTT. It is translated as CASSLSQGPYNSPLHF. The full variable domain, with the rest looked up from reference TRBV5-5 and TRBJ1-6, is DAGVTQSPTHLIKTRGQQVTLRCSPISGHKSVSWYQQVLGQGPQFIFQYYEKEERGRGNFPDRFSARQFPNYSSELNVNALLLGDSALYLCASSLSQGPYNSPLHFGNGTRLTVT.

The V call is TRBV7-9, the J call TRBJ2-6; D is undetermined. Germline CDR1 is SEHNR and CDR2 is FQNEAQ (reference sequence). Trimming took off 1 base at V and 4 bases at J, with 11 bases between the two ends. There are 16 residues in the CDR3. CDR3 nucleotide sequence: TGTGCCAGCAGCTTAGTCGGCGAGGCGGGGGCCAACGTCCTGACTTTC. This codes for CASSLVGEAGANVLTF. The full variable domain, its missing parts supplied by reference TRBV7-9 and TRBJ2-6, is DTGVSQNPRHKITKRGQNVTFRCDPISEHNRLYWYRQTLGQGPEFLTYFQNEAQLEKSRLLSDRFSAERPKGSFSTLEIQRTEQGDSAMYLCASSLVGEAGANVLTFGAGSRLTVL.

The rearrangement links TRBV7-2 to TRBJ1-5, with 7 bases that match TRBD1. Germline V gene lookup returns CDR1 SGHTA and CDR2 FQGNSA. CDR3 length equals 15 residues. J lost 3 bases, V lost 1 base, and 3 bases had no gene match. The CDR3 nucleotides read TGTGCCAGCAGCTTAGACAGGGGCCTCAATCAGCCCCAGCATTTT. This sequence encodes CASSLDRGLNQPQHF.

The gene calls are TRBV20-1 and TRBJ2-7; D assignment may be TRBD1 or TRBD2 (6 bases each). CDR1 DFQATT and CDR2 SNEGSKA come from the germline V gene (reference sequence). CDR3 size: 15 residues. Between the trimmed V and J ends, which lost 1 base and 3 bases, there was a span of 16 bases. The DNA for the CDR3 is TGCAGTGCTAGAGCGGTTCCCAGGGGACTCTACGAGCAGTACTTC. This codes for CSARAVPRGLYEQYF.

This clonotype came up many times. The rearrangement uses TRBV2 and TRBJ2-3; a possible D gene is TRBD2 (5 bases). The germline gives CDR1 SNHLY, CDR2 FYNNEI. This CDR3 region has 13 residues. V was clipped by 8 bases and J by 6 bases, with 15 bases between them. Here the CDR3 reads CASLDGVSDTQYF. The CDR3 nucleotides read TGTGCCAGCCTCGACGGGGTCAGCGATACGCAGTATTTT. The full variable domain, with the rest looked up from reference TRBV2 and TRBJ2-3, is EPEVTQTPSHQVTQMGQEVILRCVPISNHLYFYWYRQILGQKVEFLVSFYNNEISEKSEIFDDQFSVERPDGSNFTLKIRSTKLEDSAMYFCASLDGVSDTQYFGPGTRLTVL.

This sequence joins TRBV6-2 or TRBV6-3 and TRBJ2-5; unclear D gene. Between the trimmed V and J ends, which lost 4 bases and 4 bases, there was a span of 10 bases. Germline V gives CDR1 MNHEY, CDR2 SVGEGT. The CDR3 length is 13 residues. The CDR3 DNA is TGTGCCAGCAGTTTTCCGGGCGTAGAGACCCAGTACTTC. This codes for CASSFPGVETQYF.

This clonotype appeared a few times. The V call is TRBV2, the J call TRBJ2-7; D remains unclear. Trimming took 5 bases from V and 6 from J, leaving 11 bases between them. This CDR3 region has 12 residues. Germline lookup yields CDR1 SNHLY and CDR2 FYNNEI. The DNA of the CDR3 is TGTGCCAGCAGTCCTTCGGGTCGCGAGCAGTACTTC. Translated: CASSPSGREQYF. The full variable domain, completed using reference TRBV2 and TRBJ2-7, is EPEVTQTPSHQVTQMGQEVILRCVPISNHLYFYWYRQILGQKVEFLVSFYNNEISEKSEIFDDQFSVERPDGSNFTLKIRSTKLEDSAMYFCASSPSGREQYFGPGTRLTVT.

In the case of this clonotype: Relative to the germline gene, one junction end is altered; a read error may explain this. The CDR3 nucleotides read TGTGCCAACAGCTACACAGGGCGGGGGCTAGATGAGCAGTTCTTC. Its translation: CANSYTGRGLDEQFF. This chain links TRBV7-3 with TRBJ2-1, with D tentatively TRBD2 (7 bases). CDR3 length: 15 amino acids. Germline V lookup: CDR1 SGHTA, CDR2 FQGTGA.

Notes on this clonotype: A much bigger clone sits one base away, suggesting this may be a read error. The rearrangement uses TRBV12-3 or TRBV12-4 and TRBJ2-7; TRBD1 is a possible D gene (6 bases). The CDR3 is 15 residues long. The DNA for the CDR3 is TGTGTCAGCAGTTTAGCGTCAGGGGTTGCCTACGAGCAGTACTTC. This gives the protein CVSSLASGVAYEQYF.

The rearrangement joins TRBV20-1 to TRBJ2-1; 7 nucleotides match TRBD2. CDR3 length: 15 amino acids. The ends lost 2 bases at V and 9 bases at J; junction bases unmatched: 13. Germline lookup yields CDR1 DFQATT and CDR2 SNEGSKA (reference sequence). CDR3 nucleotides: TGCAGTGCTAGACCAGGACTAGGAGATGGCGGTGAGCAGTTCTTC. It is translated as CSARPGLGDGGEQFF.

This chain uses TRBV3-1 with TRBJ2-5; tentative D call: TRBD2 (7 bases). Germline V lookup: CDR1 LGHDT, CDR2 YNNKEL (reference sequence). CDR3 size: 15 residues. Trimming took 1 base from V and 2 from J, leaving 11 bases between them. CDR3 nucleotides: TGTGCCAGCAGCCAAGGGAGCGGGACACAAGAGACCCAGTACTTC. It translates to CASSQGSGTQETQYF.

The genes are TRBV5-4 and TRBJ2-5; TRBD1 matches 9 bases. The germline V gene encodes CDR1 SGHNT and CDR2 YYREEE (reference sequence). V trimming: 4 bases; J trimming: 6 bases; junction bases outside the gene matches: 10. The CDR3 totals 15 residues. The CDR3, as DNA: TGTGCCAGCAGCATCGAACAGGGGGCGCGGAAGACCCAGTACTTC. This encodes CASSIEQGARKTQYF.

The chain carries TRBV20-1 and TRBJ2-3; possible D gene TRBD1, 5 bases. The germline V gene encodes CDR1 DFQATT and CDR2 SNEGSKA (reference sequence). The CDR3 length is 15 residues. The ends were cut back, 1 base at V and 3 bases at J, with 14 bases in the middle. CDR3 DNA sequence: TGCAGTGCTAGAGTAGGGGCAGGAAAAACAGATACGCAGTATTTT. Its protein is CSARVGAGKTDTQYF.

CDR3 sequence reads: CASSSGTTFNEQFF. CDR3 nucleotides: TGTGCCAGCAGCTCCGGGACTACCTTCAATGAGCAGTTCTTC. The chain carries TRBV28 and TRBJ2-1; TRBD2 matches at 7 bases. With V trimmed by 6 bases and J by 6 bases, 8 bases remained unmatched. CDR1 is MDHEN and CDR2 is SYDVKM in the germline V gene. The CDR3 covers 14 residues.

This sequence joins TRBV19 and TRBJ1-2; perhaps TRBD1 as D (5 bases). The V gene lost 1 base and the J gene lost 2 bases, with 11 bases spanning the gap. The CDR3 loop spans 15 amino acids. Germline CDR1 reads LNHDA; CDR2 reads SQIVND (reference sequence). This chain's CDR3 is CASSIVKKGNYGYTF. The CDR3 DNA reads as TGTGCCAGTAGTATAGTTAAGAAGGGGAACTATGGCTACACCTTC.

This sequence joins TRBV5-5 and TRBJ2-1; 10 positions match TRBD2. Germline V CDR1 and CDR2: SGHKS, YYEKEE (reference sequence). This CDR3 comprises 16 residues. The trim removed 1 base at V and 2 bases at J, leaving 3 bases unmatched. The CDR3 protein is CASSLFLAGAYNEQFF. The CDR3 region has the DNA TGTGCCAGCAGCTTGTTTCTAGCGGGAGCCTACAATGAGCAGTTCTTC.

The chain joins TRBV5-1 to TRBJ1-2, with D possibly TRBD1 on 6 matching bases. V was trimmed by 4 bases and J by 2 bases, leaving 12 bases between them. This CDR3 contains 14 residues. Germline V lookup: CDR1 SGHRS, CDR2 YFSETQ. CDR3 sequence: CASSLQQGNYGYTF. CDR3 DNA sequence: TGCGCCAGCAGCCTTCAACAGGGCAACTATGGCTACACCTTC. Looking up the rest from reference TRBV5-1 and TRBJ1-2 gives the full variable domain: KAGVTQTPRYLIKTRGQQVTLSCSPISGHRSVSWYQQTPGQGLQFLFEYFSETQRNKGNFPGRFSGRQFSNSRSEMNVSTLELGDSALYLCASSLQQGNYGYTFGSGTRLTVV.

The chain joins TRBV5-5 to TRBJ2-5; D uncertain. Germline V gives CDR1 SGHKS, CDR2 YYEKEE (reference sequence). Deletions cut 7 bases from V and 2 bases from J, with 15 bases between. The CDR3 sequence is 14 residues long. Written as DNA, the CDR3 is TGTGCCAGCCACTTATTTAGCAGTCAAGAGACCCAGTACTTC. Amino acid sequence: CASHLFSSQETQYF.

The chain joins TRBV5-8 to TRBJ2-1, with D tentatively TRBD2 (6 bases). V gave up 5 bases and J gave up 13 bases, with 25 bases separating them. The germline CDR1 and CDR2 sequences are SGHTS and YDEGEE. The CDR3 spans 15 residues. This chain's CDR3 is CASRRRGEGWETQFF. The CDR3 DNA sequence: TGTGCCAGCAGGAGGCGCGGGGAAGGGTGGGAGACCCAGTTCTTC.

This clonotype was detected many times. The chain employs TRBV7-2 and TRBJ2-5; D unresolved. The DNA end is more similar to TRBJ2-3, so the J call may be wrong. The CDR3 contains 12 residues. The germline gives CDR1 SGHTA, CDR2 FQGNSA. CDR3 sequence: CASSTGGETQYF. The DNA for the CDR3 is TGTGCCAGCAGTACTGGTGGTGAGACGCAGTATTTT.

The V call is TRBV10-3, the J call TRBJ2-5, with TRBD1 identical over 8 bases. Germline CDR1 is ENHRY and CDR2 is SYGVKD. The CDR3 loop spans 16 amino acids. Trimming removed 2 bases from V and 11 bases from J; junction bases left unmatched: 16. CDR3 in amino acids: CAISELVAGGKNEQYF. DNA for the CDR3: TGTGCCATCAGTGAGCTTGTGGCAGGGGGCAAGAATGAGCAGTACTTC.